The 32 T cell receptor beta chains below were found in one sample sequenced in a study of T cells in Graves' hyperthyroidism and ophthalmopathy. TCR beta CDR3 regions were amplified from RNA transcripts. Initially, a first-round RT-PCR of the TCR CDR3 employed the HTBI primer set. TCRdb re-analysed the multiplex PCR reads in MiXCR, keeping a single row per CDR3 protein. The sample carries about 520,000 distinct CDR3 sequences, approximately 25% recorded once. What was sequenced was blood. All receptors come from a young woman with Graves' ophthalmopathy.

Concerning this clonotype itself: This may come from a read error, since a much larger clone is one base off. The conserved phenylalanine or tryptophan normally closing the CDR3 is absent here, so this likely arose from a read error. J is TRBJ2-7 and V is TRBV10-3; D assignment may be TRBD1 or TRBD2 (5 bases each). The CDR3 totals 17 residues. Germline CDR1 and CDR2: ENHRY and SYGVKD. Deletions cut 6 bases from V and 4 bases from J, with 25 bases between. CDR3 in DNA: TGTGCCATCAGCGCCCACAATCCCCGGGACGCCTCATACGAGCAGTACTCC. It encodes CAISAHNPRDASYEQYS.

V is TRBV30 and J is TRBJ1-1; no clear D. The germline CDR1 and CDR2 sequences are GTSNPN and SVGIG (reference sequence). V lost 0 bases to trimming and J lost 11 bases, with 10 bases between them. This CDR3 comprises 11 residues. CDR3 amino acids: CAWSVANLAFF. The CDR3, as DNA: TGTGCCTGGAGTGTGGCCAACCTCGCTTTCTTT.

The chain is built from TRBV20-1 and TRBJ2-7, with 8 bases lining up with TRBD2. V shed 3 bases, J shed 5 bases, and the junction held 6 bases outside the gene matches. The CDR3 runs 13 residues. Germline loops: CDR1 DFQATT, CDR2 SNEGSKA (reference sequence). CDR3 DNA: TGCAGTGCTAGCCCGGGACTAGTAAACGAGCAGTACTTC. Translated, it gives CSASPGLVNEQYF.

This clonotype showed up many times. This chain links TRBV11-1 with TRBJ1-1; 10 positions agree with TRBD1. CDR1 SGHAT and CDR2 FQDESV come from the germline V gene (reference sequence). With 8 bases clipped from V and 0 bases from J, the junction kept 6 bases outside the gene matches. This CDR3 is 15 amino acids long. CDR3 residues: CASGKTGGLNTEAFF. The CDR3 DNA follows: TGTGCCAGCGGAAAGACAGGGGGCTTGAACACTGAAGCTTTCTTT. The full variable domain, completed using reference TRBV11-1 and TRBJ1-1, is EAEVAQSPRYKITEKSQAVAFWCDPISGHATLYWYRQILGQGPELLVQFQDESVVDDSQLPKDRFSAERLKGVDSTLKIQPAELGDSAMYLCASGKTGGLNTEAFFGQGTRLTVV.

The V and J genes are TRBV27 and TRBJ2-7; 8 bases agree with TRBD2. The CDR3 totals 15 residues. Germline V gene data show CDR1 as MNHEY and CDR2 as SMNVEV (reference sequence). The J segment lost 3 bases and the V segment lost 5 bases, leaving 9 bases of the junction unmatched. In DNA, the CDR3 is TGTGCCAGCAGTATGGCCGGGACTAGAATCTACGAGCAGTACTTC. It encodes CASSMAGTRIYEQYF.

This clonotype was seen repeatedly, ten times or more. The chain uses TRBV6-2 or TRBV6-3 and TRBJ2-7; D is uncertain. Germline lookup yields CDR1 MNHEY and CDR2 SVGEGT. The CDR3 spans 13 residues. V was cut by 5 bases and J by 4 bases, with 12 bases left in between. The CDR3 loop is CASSDVGRYEQYF. The DNA for the CDR3 is TGTGCCAGCAGTGACGTAGGGCGGTACGAGCAGTACTTC.

Worth noting for this clonotype: A much larger clone lies a single base off, so this may be a read error. The gene calls are TRBV28 and TRBJ2-6, with D maybe TRBD1 (6 bases). Germline V lookup: CDR1 MDHEN, CDR2 SYDVKM. The CDR3 runs to 15 residues. The chain's CDR3 is CARSFPGVGANVLTF. CDR3 DNA sequence: TGTGCCCGCAGTTTCCCAGGGGTTGGGGCCAACGTCCTGACTTTC.

This clonotype occurred many times. The chain couples TRBV24-1 to TRBJ2-7; TRBD1 matches 7 bases. In germline, CDR1 is KGHDR, CDR2 SFDVKD. Trimming at V came to 8 bases and at J to 3 bases, leaving 9 bases not matched to a gene. The CDR3 is made up of 14 amino acids. CDR3 region: CATTDLRQGYEQYF. CDR3 nucleotides: TGTGCCACCACCGATCTTCGACAGGGCTACGAGCAGTACTTC.

The chain links TRBV12-3 or TRBV12-4 to TRBJ2-5; D gene ambiguous. The CDR3 is made up of 13 amino acids. V was trimmed by 3 bases and J by 3 bases, leaving 8 bases between them. CDR3 DNA: TGTGCCAGCAGTTTTTCCCCTAAAGAGACCCAGTACTTC. This sequence encodes CASSFSPKETQYF.

This clonotype has ten or more counts. The J gene is TRBJ2-4, the V gene TRBV6-5; TRBD1 matches 9 bases. Trimming removed 4 bases from V and 5 bases from J; junction bases left unmatched: 6. This CDR3 is 15 amino acids long. CDR1 and CDR2 from the germline V gene are MNHEY and SVGAGI. For the CDR3, the DNA is TGTGCCAGCAGTTTCCACCGGGACAGGGAAAACATTCAGTACTTC. The encoded protein is CASSFHRDRENIQYF.

This clonotype was seen ten or more times. The V and J genes are TRBV12-3 or TRBV12-4 and TRBJ1-6; D remains unclear. This CDR3 has 14 amino acids. V was trimmed by 6 bases and J by 8 bases, leaving 14 bases between them. The CDR3 here is CASSLRGEDSPLHF. CDR3 in DNA: TGTGCCAGCAGCCTCCGTGGGGAAGATTCACCCCTCCACTTT.

This clonotype was detected many times. This sequence joins TRBV29-1 and TRBJ1-2, with D possibly being TRBD1 (5 bases). The CDR3 runs 13 residues. V lost 7 bases and J lost 4, with 16 bases in between. CDR1 is SQVTM, CDR2 ANQGSEA, per germline. As DNA, the CDR3 is TGCAGCGCTCTCACTTGGACAAGCTATGGCTACACCTTC. Amino acid sequence: CSALTWTSYGYTF.

This rearrangement joins TRBV12-3 or TRBV12-4 to TRBJ1-5; D is unresolved. This CDR3 contains 12 residues. The V and J ends lost 5 bases and 8 bases respectively, with 10 bases between them. Written as DNA, the CDR3 is TGTGCCAGCAGTCTTAGGGTAGAGCCCCAGCATTTT. Translated: CASSLRVEPQHF.

This clonotype showed up many times. V gene TRBV20-1 combines with J gene TRBJ2-7; possibly TRBD2 for D (6 bases). From germline, CDR1 is DFQATT and CDR2 SNEGSKA (reference sequence). V lost 8 bases, J lost 0 bases, and 14 bases lay in between. The CDR3 runs 13 residues. In nucleotides, the CDR3 is TGCAGTAGGACCCGGGGGAGCTCCTACGAGCAGTACTTC. Its translation is CSRTRGSSYEQYF.

This clonotype was observed many times. The chain combines TRBV24-1 with TRBJ2-5; 8 nucleotides align to TRBD1. Germline CDR1 is KGHDR and CDR2 is SFDVKD. Trimming took 6 bases from V and 5 from J; bases not matched to a gene: 4. The CDR3 is 13 residues long. DNA of the CDR3: TGTGCCACCAGTCAGGGGGCTCGGGAGACCCAGTACTTC. Its protein is CATSQGARETQYF.

The chain combines TRBV12-3 or TRBV12-4 with TRBJ2-1; no reliable D call. V was pared by 4 bases and J by 4 bases, with 11 bases between. The CDR3 has 14 amino acids. The DNA of the CDR3 is TGTGCCAGCAGTTCCTGGACGGATTACAATGAGCAGTTCTTC. Amino acid sequence: CASSSWTDYNEQFF.

The chain carries TRBV11-2 and TRBJ2-7; TRBD2 matches at 12 bases. The germline V gene has CDR1 SGHAT and CDR2 FQNNGV. V gave up 5 bases and J gave up 2 bases; unmatched junction bases: 10. CDR3 length: 17 amino acids. The CDR3 is CASSSTLAGGTAYEQYF. As DNA, the CDR3 is TGTGCCAGCAGCAGTACCCTAGCGGGAGGGACTGCCTACGAGCAGTACTTC.

At least ten counts were recorded for this clonotype. The chain recombines TRBV9 with TRBJ2-5; D is perhaps TRBD1 (6 bases). The V end lost 3 bases, the J end lost 2 bases, and 11 bases lay between the germline ends. CDR3 length equals 14 residues. The V gene's germline CDR1 is SGDLS and CDR2 YYNGEE. This CDR3 reads CASSAYREQETQYF. CDR3 bases: TGTGCCAGCAGCGCCTACAGGGAGCAAGAGACCCAGTACTTC.

This clonotype came up many times. The CDR3 reads CASTLSRQHGSPLHF. The CDR3 DNA is TGTGCCAGCACCCTTAGCAGGCAACACGGTTCACCCCTCCACTTT. The V call is TRBV6-1, the J call TRBJ1-6; D not resolved. Per germline, CDR1 MNHNS and CDR2 SASEGT. V lost 7 bases, J lost 9 bases, and 19 bases lay in between. The CDR3 is 15 residues long.

The chain carries TRBV6-1 and TRBJ1-5, with D tentatively TRBD1 (5 bases). V lost 2 bases to trimming and J lost 3 bases, with 17 bases between them. The CDR3 extends over 17 amino acids. Germline V CDR1 and CDR2: MNHNS, SASEGT. CDR3 protein: CASSELRDRAINQPQHF. The DNA for the CDR3 is TGTGCCAGCAGTGAACTGAGGGACCGGGCGATCAATCAGCCCCAGCATTTT.

This clonotype was seen at least ten times. The rearrangement links TRBV6-6 to TRBJ1-2; D is possibly TRBD1 (5 bases). CDR1 and CDR2 (germline): MNHNY, SVGAGI (reference sequence). The V end was cut by 6 bases, the J end by 6 bases, with 14 bases between. CDR3 size: 13 residues. The CDR3 sequence is CASRKQAHHGYTF. For the CDR3, the DNA is TGTGCCAGCAGAAAACAGGCACACCATGGCTACACCTTC.

This clonotype appeared many times. This chain joins TRBV29-1 and TRBJ1-1; D possibly corresponds to TRBD1 (5 bases). This CDR3 has 15 amino acids. In germline, CDR1 is SQVTM, CDR2 ANQGSEA. Trimming took off 7 bases at V and 0 bases at J, with 18 bases between the two ends. The CDR3 sequence: CSARDSGRVNTEAFF. As DNA, the CDR3 is TGCAGCGCCCGGGATTCAGGGAGGGTGAACACTGAAGCTTTCTTT.

This clonotype was observed at least ten times. This chain uses TRBV7-8 with TRBJ2-2; D is undetermined. Trimming removed 1 base from V and 4 bases from J, with 7 bases in between. The CDR3 runs to 14 residues. Germline CDR1 SGHVS, CDR2 FQNEAQ. The CDR3 reads CASSLEATTGELFF. DNA of the CDR3: TGTGCCAGCAGCTTAGAAGCGACCACCGGGGAGCTGTTTTTT.

This clonotype was counted many times. The chain joins TRBV5-1 to TRBJ2-2, with 12 bases matching TRBD2. Trimming took 4 bases from V and 7 from J; bases not matched to a gene: 5. CDR1 is SGHRS, CDR2 YFSETQ, per germline. The length of the CDR3 is 15 residues. CDR3 nucleotides: TGCGCCAGCAGCAGGACTAGCGGGGAAAGCGGGGAGCTGTTTTTT. This gives the protein CASSRTSGESGELFF.

In its sample, this clonotype was seen many times. J is TRBJ1-5 and V is TRBV25-1; tentatively, D is TRBD1 (6 bases). The CDR3 is 19 residues long. Germline V gene data show CDR1 as MGHDK and CDR2 as SYGVNS. V lost 4 bases, J lost 0 bases, and 22 bases lay in between. The CDR3 DNA reads as TGTGCCAGCAGTGGATCCGCGGTACCGGGGGCTATTAGCAATCAGCCCCAGCATTTT. This gives the protein CASSGSAVPGAISNQPQHF.

This clonotype was counted a few times. An end of the junction does not agree with germline; a read error may underlie this. The rearrangement uses TRBV29-1 and TRBJ2-4; tentatively, D is TRBD2 (7 bases). This CDR3 has 16 residues. The V gene's germline CDR1 is SQVTM and CDR2 ANQGSEA. CDR3 sequence (DNA): TGCAGCGTGAGGGGAGGGGGTTTACAAGCCAAAAACATTAAGTACTTC. It is translated as CSVRGGGLQAKNIKYF. Full variable domain (missing parts from reference TRBV29-1 and TRBJ2-4): SAVISQKPSRDICQRGTSLTIQCQVDSQVTMMFWYRQQPGQSLTLIATANQGSEATYESGFVIDKFPISRPNLTFSTLTVSNMSPEDSSIYLCSVRGGGLQAKNIKYFGAGTRLSVL.

The V and J genes are TRBV27 and TRBJ1-1, with 7 bases identical to TRBD1. The CDR3 extends over 13 amino acids. Germline values: CDR1 MNHEY, CDR2 SMNVEV (reference sequence). Losses at the gene ends were 0 bases for V and 11 bases for J; bases not matched to a gene: 6. The DNA of the CDR3 is TGTGCCAGCAGTTTATCCGACAGGGCCCTTGCTTTCTTT. It codes for CASSLSDRALAFF.

Comment on this clonotype: A clone one base away is much larger, so this may be a read error. The chain joins TRBV5-1 to TRBJ1-1, with D possibly TRBD1 on 6 matching bases. This CDR3 is 14 amino acids long. The germline V gene encodes CDR1 SGHRS and CDR2 YFSETQ. The CDR3 DNA follows: TGCGCCAGCATGGGGGCAGCCGAGAACACTGAAGCTTCCTTT. Translation: CASMGAAENTEASF.

The genes are TRBV6-1 and TRBJ1-2; D is undetermined. In germline, CDR1 is MNHNS, CDR2 SASEGT. V dropped 1 base and J dropped 4 bases, with 13 bases sitting between them. The CDR3 sequence is 15 residues long. CDR3 sequence reads: CASSEDVGSFYGYTF. CDR3 nucleotide sequence: TGTGCCAGCAGTGAAGACGTCGGGTCTTTCTATGGCTACACCTTC.

The rearrangement joins TRBV29-1 to TRBJ1-2; 10 positions agree with TRBD1. The junction had 3 bases not matched to a gene; V was cut back by 7 bases and J by 7 bases. The CDR3 spans 11 residues. Germline V gives CDR1 SQVTM, CDR2 ANQGSEA. The CDR3 bases are TGCAGCGCTGGGACAGGGGTTGGCTACACCTTC. This codes for CSAGTGVGYTF.

The rearrangement joins TRBV9 to TRBJ1-1; 7 nucleotides match TRBD1. The CDR3 covers 15 residues. Trimming cost V 3 bases and J 1 base; bases outside gene matches: 6. Germline CDR1 and CDR2: SGDLS and YYNGEE. Here the CDR3 reads CASSDGQAQNTEAFF. The CDR3 bases are TGTGCCAGCAGCGATGGACAGGCACAGAACACTGAAGCTTTCTTT.

This clonotype was seen at least ten times. This rearrangement joins TRBV12-3 or TRBV12-4 to TRBJ1-2; the D gene is possibly TRBD1 (5 bases). V lost 5 bases and J lost 2, with 12 bases in between. This CDR3 has 14 residues. CDR3 residues: CASSPRVTNYGYTF. The CDR3 DNA sequence: TGTGCCAGCAGTCCCAGGGTAACAAACTATGGCTACACCTTC.